Shown below are 24 T cell receptor beta chains from a single sample sequenced in a study of OX40 agonist ivuxolimab in advanced cancers. This table comes from immunoSEQ multiplex PCR, and its TCRdb copy is limited to in-frame clones, with some not included. The sample includes about 45,000 clones, around 90% of them seen just once. The sample in question was CD4+ or CD8+ T cells sorted from blood, obtained in a trial of the OX40 agonist ivuxolimab. These receptors were collected from an adult with an advanced solid tumor such as melanoma, head and neck, liver or kidney cancer.

This chain links TRBV7-9 with TRBJ2-5; possibly TRBD2 for D (5 bases). The CDR3 is 15 amino acids. The germline V gene encodes CDR1 SEHNR and CDR2 FQNEAQ (reference sequence). Trimming cost V 5 bases and J 3 bases, with 16 bases left between them. CDR3 DNA: TGTGCCAGCAGCCCCCCCGGGTGGGAGAAAGAGACCCAGTACTTC. This codes for CASSPPGWEKETQYF. Variable domain in full (rest from reference TRBV7-9 and TRBJ2-5): DTGVSQNPRHKITKRGQNVTFRCDPISEHNRLYWYRQTLGQGPEFLTYFQNEAQLEKSRLLSDRFSAERPKGSFSTLEIQRTEQGDSAMYLCASSPPGWEKETQYFGPGTRLLVL.

The chain has TRBV5-6 and TRBJ1-5; 8 nucleotides align to TRBD1. Germline V gene data show CDR1 as SGHDT and CDR2 as YYEEEE. Trimming cost V 4 bases and J 1 base; bases outside gene matches: 4. The CDR3 extends over 15 amino acids. The CDR3 nucleotides read TGTGCCAGCAGCACAGGGGGGATGAGCAATCAGCCCCAGCATTTT. It is translated as CASSTGGMSNQPQHF.

The chain joins TRBV18 to TRBJ2-1, with D perhaps assigned TRBD1 or TRBD2 (5 bases each). Trimming cost V 3 bases and J 0 bases, with 18 bases left between them. Germline assignment: CDR1 KGHSH and CDR2 LQKENI. The CDR3 length is 18 residues. The CDR3 protein is CASSPSGQVLVSYNEQFF. DNA for the CDR3: TGTGCCAGCTCACCCTCGGGGCAAGTCCTCGTCTCCTACAATGAGCAGTTCTTC.

V and J are TRBV6-1 and TRBJ1-5; D is ambiguous. Trimming shortened V by 6 bases and J by 9 bases, and 12 bases separated the two germline ends. The CDR3 consists of 12 residues. Germline CDR1 MNHNS, CDR2 SASEGT. In DNA, the CDR3 is TGTGCCAGCAGGGAGGCTGGCGGGCCCCAGCATTTT. This translates into CASREAGGPQHF.

The chain combines TRBV11-2 with TRBJ2-7; 9 bases are a match to TRBD2. The CDR3 sequence is 14 residues long. Per germline, CDR1 SGHAT and CDR2 FQNNGV. Losses at the gene ends were 3 bases for V and 2 bases for J; bases not matched to a gene: 2. In DNA, the CDR3 is TGTGCCAGCAGCTTGACTAGCGGAGCCTACGAGCAGTACTTC. Encoded protein: CASSLTSGAYEQYF.

This rearrangement joins TRBV7-6 to TRBJ2-3; TRBD2 agrees at 13 bases. V lost 5 bases and J lost 4; bases outside the gene matches: 6. CDR3 length equals 16 residues. CDR1 SGHVS and CDR2 FNYEAQ come from the germline V gene. In DNA form, the CDR3 reads TGTGCCAGCAGCCCTGGACTAGCGGGAGTACCAGATACGCAGTATTTT. Its translation: CASSPGLAGVPDTQYF.

This sequence joins TRBV4-3 and TRBJ1-2; 7 bases fit TRBD1. Per germline, CDR1 LGHNA and CDR2 YSLEER. The CDR3 extends over 17 amino acids. After removal of 3 bases from V and 6 bases from J, the junction contained 16 bases not matched to a gene. This chain's CDR3 is CASSHPTLTGVRDGYTF. CDR3 bases: TGCGCCAGCAGCCACCCAACCCTTACAGGGGTGAGGGATGGCTACACCTTC.

This chain connects TRBV11-3 to TRBJ2-2, with D unclear. Looked up from germline, CDR1 is SGHNT and CDR2 is YENEEA. Trimming took off 5 bases at V and 4 bases at J, with 11 bases between the two ends. This CDR3 spans 14 amino acids. The CDR3 is CASSPPVGTGELFF. The CDR3 nucleotides read TGTGCCAGCAGCCCGCCAGTGGGCACCGGGGAGCTGTTTTTT.

The J gene is TRBJ2-3, the V gene TRBV7-3; D may correspond to TRBD1 or TRBD2 (6 bases each). Trimming cost V 5 bases and J 3 bases, with 15 bases left between them. Germline V gives CDR1 SGHTA, CDR2 FQGTGA. This CDR3 spans 15 amino acids. The CDR3 sequence: CASSPVGGWTDTQYF. CDR3 in DNA: TGTGCCAGCAGCCCCGTGGGGGGCTGGACAGATACGCAGTATTTT.

This clone was found once. The rearrangement links TRBV6-6 to TRBJ2-3, with 11 bases fitting TRBD2. The ends lost 0 bases at V and 3 bases at J; junction bases unmatched: 2. Germline V CDR1 and CDR2: MNHNY, SVGAGI (reference sequence). The CDR3 has 16 amino acids. CDR3 protein: CASSYSLAGGTDTQYF. CDR3 coding DNA: TGTGCCAGCAGTTACTCGCTAGCGGGAGGTACAGATACGCAGTATTTT.

This clone has at least ten counts. This rearrangement joins TRBV5-3 to TRBJ1-6, with D possibly TRBD1 on 6 matching bases. TRBV5-3 is an ORF; its function is uncertain. The V gene lost 5 bases and the J gene lost 0 bases, with 21 bases spanning the gap. This CDR3 contains 19 residues. CDR3 loop: CARRHMEGEGSSYNSPLHF. CDR3 DNA: TGTGCCAGAAGACATATGGAGGGGGAAGGGAGCTCCTATAATTCACCCCTCCACTTT.

This chain connects TRBV19 to TRBJ1-2, with D hard to call. The germline V gene has CDR1 LNHDA and CDR2 SQIVND (reference sequence). The CDR3 sequence is 14 residues long. The V end was cut by 4 bases, the J end by 0 bases, with 9 bases between. The CDR3 region has the DNA TGTGCCAGTAGTAGCGCCGGAGCTAACTATGGCTACACCTTC. Translated: CASSSAGANYGYTF.

Here the CDR3 DNA reads TGTGCCAGCAGCTATCTAGCGGACAATGAGCAGTTCTTC. Its translation: CASSYLADNEQFF. V usage is TRBV4-2 and J usage is TRBJ2-1, with 7 nucleotides matching TRBD2. V was clipped by 5 bases and J by 5 bases; unmatched bases: 3. Germline CDR1 is LGHNA and CDR2 is YNFKEQ. This CDR3 has 13 amino acids.

CDR3 nucleotide sequence: TGTGCCAGCAGTGAAGGGGACAGGGCTAAGCTAAATCATGGCTACACCTTC. This encodes CASSEGDRAKLNHGYTF. The rearrangement links TRBV6-1 to TRBJ1-2; 9 nucleotides match TRBD1. The germline gives CDR1 MNHNS, CDR2 SASEGT. The CDR3 loop spans 17 amino acids. Losses at the gene ends were 1 base for V and 6 bases for J; bases not matched to a gene: 12.

This chain joins TRBV13 and TRBJ2-1; TRBD2 matches 14 bases. Trimming at V came to 4 bases and at J to 10 bases, leaving 9 bases not matched to a gene. The CDR3 is made up of 16 amino acids. Germline V CDR1 and CDR2: PRHDT, FYEKMQ (reference sequence). CDR3 sequence: CASSSPGLAGGWEQFF. CDR3 sequence (DNA): TGTGCCAGCAGCTCCCCTGGACTAGCGGGAGGTTGGGAGCAGTTCTTC.

This clone rates as medium-sized. CDR3 protein: CASSEGLANTGELFF. Here the CDR3 DNA reads TGTGCCAGCAGTGAGGGACTAGCGAACACCGGGGAGCTGTTTTTT. The J gene is TRBJ2-2, the V gene TRBV6-1; 8 positions agree with TRBD2. Looked up from germline, CDR1 is MNHNS and CDR2 is SASEGT. The CDR3 has 15 residues. V trimming: 3 bases; J trimming: 0 bases; junction bases outside the gene matches: 0.

The chain joins TRBV11-2 to TRBJ2-5; TRBD1 agrees at 10 bases. V lost 4 bases to trimming and J lost 1 base; unmatched junction nucleotides: 0. The CDR3 is 14 residues long. Germline lookup yields CDR1 SGHAT and CDR2 FQNNGV. The CDR3 loop is CASSWTGGQETQYF. As DNA, the CDR3 is TGTGCCAGCAGCTGGACAGGGGGCCAAGAGACCCAGTACTTC.

This sequence joins TRBV13 and TRBJ2-3; perhaps TRBD2 as D (6 bases). CDR1 and CDR2 from the germline V gene are PRHDT and FYEKMQ (reference sequence). This CDR3 has 16 amino acids. V was cut by 4 bases and J by 5 bases, with 19 bases left in between. The CDR3 coding sequence is TGTGCCAGCAGCTCACTGGCAGGAGGCGGGGAAGATACGCAGTATTTT. It specifies CASSSLAGGGEDTQYF.

This rearrangement joins TRBV9 to TRBJ1-2; D not resolved. Trimming stripped 4 bases from V and 8 bases from J, with 12 bases between. The CDR3 runs to 12 residues. Per the germline V gene, CDR1 is SGDLS and CDR2 is YYNGEE. This CDR3 reads CASSPSSGGYTF. The CDR3 DNA reads as TGTGCCAGCAGCCCCAGTAGTGGGGGCTACACCTTC.

The chain employs TRBV7-9 and TRBJ1-2; tentative D call: TRBD1 (5 bases). V was pared by 8 bases and J by 0 bases, with 22 bases between. This CDR3 region has 17 residues. The germline CDR1 and CDR2 sequences are SEHNR and FQNEAQ (reference sequence). The DNA for the CDR3 is TGTGCCAGCCAGAGCACTGACAGTTCACAAGCTAACTATGGCTACACCTTC. Its protein is CASQSTDSSQANYGYTF.

The chain recombines TRBV2 with TRBJ2-2, with 8 positions matching TRBD1. Germline V CDR1 and CDR2: SNHLY, FYNNEI. Trimming removed 8 bases from V and 6 bases from J; junction bases left unmatched: 11. This CDR3 is built from 15 residues. CDR3 in amino acids: CASCTDRGLAGELFF. DNA for the CDR3: TGTGCCAGCTGCACAGACAGGGGTCTCGCCGGGGAGCTGTTTTTT.

CDR3 DNA sequence: TGTGCCAGCAGTGAAATATCAGGGGGCAATCAGCCCCAGCATTTT. This gives the protein CASSEISGGNQPQHF. The chain combines TRBV6-1 with TRBJ1-5, with D perhaps matching TRBD1 (6 bases). The CDR3 runs 15 residues. Germline V lookup: CDR1 MNHNS, CDR2 SASEGT. V lost 2 bases, J lost 2 bases, and 10 bases lay in between.

This clone showed up many times. The rearrangement joins TRBV12-2 to TRBJ2-1; TRBD2, the table's D call, was not compared with the DNA. TRBV12-2 is listed as a pseudogene. CDR3 size: 15 residues. The CDR3 DNA reads as TGTGCAAGTCGCTTAGCGGGAGGGACTACAAATGAGCAGTTCTTC. It translates to CASRLAGGTTNEQFF.

The rearrangement joins TRBV19 to TRBJ2-2; TRBD2 agrees at 7 bases. The V and J ends lost 1 base and 4 bases, in that order; junction bases with no gene match: 6. This CDR3 spans 16 amino acids. In germline, CDR1 is LNHDA, CDR2 SQIVND (reference sequence). Here the CDR3 DNA reads TGTGCCAGTAGTATAGCGGGCGGGAGTGCCACCGGGGAGCTGTTTTTT. Translating gives CASSIAGGSATGELFF.